Detailed here is one T cell receptor (beta chain). The antigen remains undetermined. Different DNA sequences within this sample yield the same CDR3. Assay: immunoSEQ multiplex PCR; the TCRdb copy retains only in-frame clones and omits some. The sample lists about 1 million clones, around 74% occurring once. The data originate from a study of shared clonotypes between healthy human individuals. The overall study: Aged between 18 and 49, the donors were a couple of women and three men.

Trimming removed 5 bases at V and 4 bases at J, with 3 bases between. This CDR3 region has 12 residues. Germline V gene data show CDR1 as SGHAT and CDR2 as FQNNGV. Those who donated were healthy HIV-negative adults, with no recent acute infections or vaccinations reported. Overall study findings and caveats: Represented genetic and exposure-history diversity was restricted by having few donors.

This receptor was identified in a man aged 18-30 years in good health. Sequenced sample: memory CD4+ T cells sorted from blood. Subset noted: CD45RA-negative fraction. V and J are TRBV11-2 and TRBJ1-6; D not resolved. The CDR3 DNA is TGTGCCAGCAGCCTGTATAATTCACCCCTCCACTTT. It translates to CASSLYNSPLHF.